This entry is about one T cell receptor beta chain. Its antigen is undetermined. The data were taken from a study of T-cell reconstitution after alpha-beta-depleted transplantation in children. Study findings and constraints: The high TCRbeta diversity at day 60 in some patients came from surviving recipient T cells and thymic progenitors. When one year had passed after transplant, most T-cell counts and diversity came from newly produced T cells. There were reportedly several hundred expanded graft clones from which alpha-beta T cells came about two months after transplant.

The TCRbeta library incorporated unique molecular identifiers. MiXCR was run by TCRdb on the PCR reads, yielding one entry per CDR3 protein. In the table there are approximately 630,000 distinct CDR3 sequences, about an eighth of which are singletons. The CDR3 totals 17 residues. Germline V gene lookup returns CDR1 MDHEN and CDR2 SYDVKM. Trimming shortened V by 2 bases and J by 7 bases, and 21 bases separated the two germline ends. This TCR was sampled from a girl aged 2 to 9 with congenital amegakaryocytic thrombocytopenia, due to receive a stem cell transplant. The chain employs TRBV28 and TRBJ1-5; no reliable D call. This specimen consisted of PBMCs, obtained before TCRalphabeta/CD19-depleted stem cell transplant. The CDR3 DNA reads as TGTGCCAGCAGTTTAGTGGCCAAGGGAAAAAGGGTACAGCCCCAGCATTTT. Translating gives CASSLVAKGKRVQPQHF. Drawing the rest from reference TRBV28 and TRBJ1-5, the complete variable domain is DVKVTQSSRYLVKRTGEKVFLECVQDMDHENMFWYRQDPGLGLRLIYFSYDVKMKEKGDIPEGYSVSREKKERFSLILESASTNQTSMYLCASSLVAKGKRVQPQHFGDGTRLSIL.